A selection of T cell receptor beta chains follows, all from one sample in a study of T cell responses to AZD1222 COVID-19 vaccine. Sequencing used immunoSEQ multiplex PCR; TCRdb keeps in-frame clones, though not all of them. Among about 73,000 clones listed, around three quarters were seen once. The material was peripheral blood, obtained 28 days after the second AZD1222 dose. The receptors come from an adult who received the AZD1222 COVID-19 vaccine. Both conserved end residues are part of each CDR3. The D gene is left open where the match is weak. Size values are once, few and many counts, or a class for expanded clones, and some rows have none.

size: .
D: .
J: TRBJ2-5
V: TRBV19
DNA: TGTGCCAGTACCTTAAGGACCGGAGAGACCCAGTACTTC
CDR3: CASTLRTGETQYF

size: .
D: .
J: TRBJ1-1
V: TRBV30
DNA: TGTGCCTGGTGGGACGGCTTGAACACTGAAGCTTTCTTT
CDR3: CAWWDGLNTEAFF

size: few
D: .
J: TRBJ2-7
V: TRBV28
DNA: TGTGCCAGCACCCAGGGAAGAACCTACGAGCAGTACTTC
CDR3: CASTQGRTYEQYF

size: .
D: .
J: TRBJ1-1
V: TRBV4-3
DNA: TGCGCCAGCAGCCAAGGCCAAGGCTGGAACACTGAAGCTTTCTTT
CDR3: CASSQGQGWNTEAFF

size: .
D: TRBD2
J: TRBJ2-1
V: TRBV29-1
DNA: TGCAGCGTTGAGACTAGCGGGAGGGTTGGTAAGTTCCATGAGCAGTTCTTC
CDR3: CSVETSGRVGKFHEQFF

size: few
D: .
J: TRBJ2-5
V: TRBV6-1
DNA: TGTGCCAGCAGTGAAGCGGGTGGTAGGGAGACCCAGTACTTC
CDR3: CASSEAGGRETQYF

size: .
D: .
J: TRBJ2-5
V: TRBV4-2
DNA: TGTGCCAGCAGCCAAGGGACACTCAAAGAGACCCAGTACTTC
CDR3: CASSQGTLKETQYF

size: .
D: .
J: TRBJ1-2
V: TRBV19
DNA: TGTGCCAGTACCGAGACGAACCTGGGCCCCTCCTTCGGTGGCTACACCTTC
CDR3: CASTETNLGPSFGGYTF

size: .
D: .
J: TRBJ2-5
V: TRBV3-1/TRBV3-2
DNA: TGTGCCAGCGGGAGAGAGACCCAGTACTTC
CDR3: CASGRETQYF

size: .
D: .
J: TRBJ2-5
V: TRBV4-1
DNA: TGCGCCAGCAGCCAAGCTCTAGAAAGGGAGACCCAGTACTTC
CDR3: CASSQALERETQYF

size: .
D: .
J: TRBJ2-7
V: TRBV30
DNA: TGTGCGTGGAGTTTAACGCGTTACGAGCAGTACTTC
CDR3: CAWSLTRYEQYF

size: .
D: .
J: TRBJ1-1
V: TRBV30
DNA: TGTGCCTGGAGGGATAACTTAGCGGGGACTGAAGCTTTCTTT
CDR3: CAWRDNLAGTEAFF

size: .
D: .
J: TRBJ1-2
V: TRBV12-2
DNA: TGTGCAAGTCGCCCGAAGTTAACGAGGAACTATGGCTACACCTTC
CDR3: CASRPKLTRNYGYTF

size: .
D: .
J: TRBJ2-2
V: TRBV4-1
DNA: TGCGCCAGCAGCCAAGGAACGGGACGGTCTAACACCGGGGAGCTGTTTTTT
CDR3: CASSQGTGRSNTGELFF

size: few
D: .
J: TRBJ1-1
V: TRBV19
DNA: TGTGCCAGTAGTATATCGGGGAATGAAGCTTTCTTT
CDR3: CASSISGNEAFF

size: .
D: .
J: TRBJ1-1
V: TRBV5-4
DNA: TGTGCCAGCAGCTTTAACACTGAAGCTTTCTTT
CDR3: CASSFNTEAFF

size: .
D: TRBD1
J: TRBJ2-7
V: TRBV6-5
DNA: TGTGCCAGCAGTCCGAGGGACAGGGGGAGCTACGAGCAGTACTTC
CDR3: CASSPRDRGSYEQYF

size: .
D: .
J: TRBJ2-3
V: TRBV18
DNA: TGTGCCAGCTCATTCAGGGTGGCAGCCACAGATACGCAGTATTTT
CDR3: CASSFRVAATDTQYF